This T cell receptor beta chain was sequenced for a study of identical twins. Whole-study findings and limits: Fewer insertions characterized abundant cord blood beta clonotypes, whereas memory repertoires showed none. Out-of-frame beta chain sequences displayed weaker excess sharing between twins. Donors were not followed over many years; analysis was cross-sectional.

TCRdb reprocessed the 5' RACE reads with MiXCR, giving one entry per CDR3 protein. Seen here are some 1,600,000 distinct CDR3 sequences, roughly 35% observed once, and the top ten hold 0.25% to 0.3%. As to this clonotype: The antigen is undetermined. With a much larger clone just one base away, this may be a read error.

The germline gives CDR1 MDHEN, CDR2 SYDVKM. The CDR3 extends over 16 amino acids. The ends lost 3 bases at V and 13 bases at J; junction bases unmatched: 11. Each donor (without exception) was a healthy Caucasian. The TCR comes from a newborn girl in good health. The source material was cord blood. This chain connects TRBV28 to TRBJ2-1; 14 nucleotides align to TRBD2. The CDR3 protein is CASSLPGLAGAETQFF. For the CDR3, the DNA is TGTGCCAGCAGTTTGCCGGGACTAGCGGGAGCAGAGACCCAGTTCTTC.